These 2 T cell receptor beta chains were all obtained from the same sample, sequenced in a study of T cell changes during pregnancy in multiple sclerosis. Method: immunoSEQ multiplex PCR; TCRdb's copy keeps in-frame clones and lacks some. The profile shows 33,000 or so clones, 90% to 95% of them singletons. Material: CD8+ T cells from peripheral blood mononuclear cells, obtained in the second trimester of pregnancy. These receptors came from a female donor in good health, enrolled as a control in a pregnancy study.

The chain links TRBV7-9 to TRBJ2-2, with D uncertain. This CDR3 contains 11 residues. V was pared by 7 bases and J by 8 bases, with 8 bases between. Germline loops: CDR1 SEHNR, CDR2 FQNEAQ (reference sequence). In nucleotides, the CDR3 is TGTGCCAGCACCCCCGGGGGGGAGCTGTTTTTT. Translating gives CASTPGGELFF.

The CDR3 region has the DNA TGTGCCAGCAGTCTGGGGGCAACCGGGGAGCTGTTTTTT. Its protein is CASSLGATGELFF. The V call is TRBV27, the J call TRBJ2-2, with D possibly being TRBD1 (6 bases). Germline V gene sequence: CDR1 MNHEY, CDR2 SMNVEV (reference sequence). The CDR3 sequence is 13 residues long. V was cut by 5 bases and J by 5 bases, with 9 bases left in between.